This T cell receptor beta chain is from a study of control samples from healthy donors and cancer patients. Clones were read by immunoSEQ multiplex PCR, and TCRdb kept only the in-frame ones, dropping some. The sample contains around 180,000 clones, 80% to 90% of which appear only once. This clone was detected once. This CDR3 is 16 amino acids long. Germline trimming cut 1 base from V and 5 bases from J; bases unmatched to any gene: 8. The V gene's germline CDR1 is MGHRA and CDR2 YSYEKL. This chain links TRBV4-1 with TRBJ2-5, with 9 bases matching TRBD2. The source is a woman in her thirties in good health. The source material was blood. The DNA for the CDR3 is TGCGCCAGCAGCCAAGGTTGGCTAGCGGGAATGGAGACCCAGTACTTC. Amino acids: CASSQGWLAGMETQYF.